The entry below describes one T cell receptor (beta chain). Its antigen is not identified. In TCRdb, the 5' RACE reads were re-called with MiXCR into one record per CDR3 protein. This table holds around 510,000 distinct CDR3 sequences, roughly an eighth found once. This CDR3 is 15 amino acids long. V gave up 0 bases and J gave up 1 base, with 11 bases separating them. Germline V CDR1 and CDR2: SGHRS, YFSETQ. These data are taken from a study of identical twins. Overall study findings and caveats: For out-of-frame alpha sequences shared by twins, low generation probability was in excess. Modelling approaches yielded underestimates of out-of-frame TCR alpha sharing between monozygotic twins.

The same specimen was also included in a second study, on yellow fever vaccine responses in identical twins. That source reports: As reported, the vaccine T cell response of twins seemed partly convergent and partly personalized.

Sequenced material: CD4+ T cells sorted from blood. This receptor was taken from a woman between 18 and 30 years old in good health. J is TRBJ2-7 and V is TRBV5-1; the D gene is possibly TRBD2 (5 bases). Here the CDR3 reads CASSLDRTDSYEQYF. CDR3 DNA sequence: TGCGCCAGCAGCTTGGACCGGACTGATTCCTACGAGCAGTACTTC.